The 5 T cell receptor beta chains listed next were all sequenced from one sample in a study of blood T cells in healthy people across ages. Primers used in a second PCR of about 7 to 12 cycles were a sample-barcoded 5' primer and a J-beta primer mix. Each CDR3 protein gets one entry after TCRdb re-called the 5' RACE reads with MiXCR. The sample holds approximately 780,000 distinct CDR3 sequences, about 26% seen once. The same specimen was also included in a second study, on T cells of mothers and their children.

Sequencing input: blood. All receptors derive from a boy between 10 and 17 years old in good health.

This clonotype came up a few times. The CDR3 loop is CASSYSTRGQFDSPLHF. Here the CDR3 DNA reads TGTGCCAGCAGTTACTCGACACGGGGACAGTTTGATTCACCCCTCCACTTT. The genes are TRBV6-2 or TRBV6-3 and TRBJ1-6, with 7 bases identical to TRBD1. CDR1 MNHEY and CDR2 SVGEGT come from the germline V gene. This CDR3 comprises 17 residues. The ends lost 0 bases at V and 8 bases at J; junction bases unmatched: 10.

This clonotype occurred a few times. This rearrangement joins TRBV23-1 to TRBJ1-2; TRBD1 might be the D (5 bases). TRBV23-1 is an open reading frame whose function is uncertain. Trimming removed 4 bases at V and 5 bases at J, with 14 bases between. CDR3 size: 14 residues. The CDR3: CASSPPGLEYGYTF. CDR3 bases: TGCGCCAGCAGTCCCCCAGGGTTAGAGTATGGCTACACCTTC.

V and J are TRBV5-1 and TRBJ1-1; no clear D. The V and J ends lost 1 base and 3 bases respectively, with 13 bases between them. The CDR3 has 15 residues. Germline CDR1 and CDR2: SGHRS and YFSETQ. CDR3: CASSLRGNGDTEAFF. The CDR3 nucleotides are TGCGCCAGCAGCTTGCGGGGAAACGGAGACACTGAAGCTTTCTTT.

The CDR3 DNA reads TGTGCCAGCAGTTACTCGATCGGGGCTAGCGGGGACTCCTACAATGAGCAGTTCTTC. Residues: CASSYSIGASGDSYNEQFF. This chain joins TRBV6-2 or TRBV6-3 and TRBJ2-1; 9 positions agree with TRBD2. V lost 0 bases and J lost 0; bases outside the gene matches: 9. Germline values: CDR1 MNHEY, CDR2 SVGEGT. CDR3 length: 19 amino acids.

V and J are TRBV6-5 and TRBJ1-2; D is possibly TRBD1 (5 bases). The ends were cut back, 0 bases at V and 8 bases at J, with 13 bases in the middle. This CDR3 region has 14 residues. Germline V gives CDR1 MNHEY, CDR2 SVGAGI. The DNA for the CDR3 is TGTGCCAGCAGTTACTCGACGGGGGTGCAAGGCTACACCTTC. Translating gives CASSYSTGVQGYTF.